This T cell receptor beta chain emerged from a study of a mutant IDH1 vaccine in newly diagnosed glioma. In the study overall: Most patients had radiochemotherapy with temozolomide before enrollment; others had one alone.

V lost 9 bases and J lost 0, with 28 bases in between. Germline V gene lookup returns CDR1 LGHNA and CDR2 YNFKEQ. CDR3 length equals 19 residues. TCRdb keeps only in-frame clones here, not all; method: immunoSEQ multiplex PCR. The table records over 75,000 clones, 80% to 90% of them present only once. Time point specified: baseline, week 1 (first vaccination visit). Treatment in this sample: pre-vaccination baseline after standard-of-care therapy. The chain couples TRBV4-2 to TRBJ2-3, with a weak D call TRBD2 (5 bases). The sequencing used PBMCs, collected from a glioma patient treated with radiotherapy, temozolomide or both. This receptor was identified in a woman in her forties or fifties with glioma. The chain's CDR3 is CASYVGPSSPSGSTDTQYF. The CDR3 coding sequence is TGTGCCAGTTACGTCGGGCCTAGCTCCCCCTCGGGTAGCACAGATACGCAGTATTTT.